In this sample, the clone carrying this T cell receptor beta chain turned up once. The target antigen is unknown. The sample originates from a study of T cell responses to AZD1222 COVID-19 vaccine. Study observations and caveats: Dominant CD4 TCR responses targeted spike regions 160-218 and 743-854. Epitopes outside B.1.351 and B.1.1.7 mutated regions reportedly drew nearly half of spike TCRs.

Data came from immunoSEQ multiplex PCR; TCRdb stores just in-frame clones and leaves some out. The sample yields about 80,000 clones, roughly 87% seen once. Per the germline V gene, CDR1 is SGHTA and CDR2 is FQGTGA. With 2 bases clipped from V and 5 bases from J, the junction kept 9 bases outside the gene matches. CDR3 length: 18 residues. The chain combines TRBV7-3 with TRBJ2-3; 14 bases agree with TRBD2. The TCR was taken from an adult in good health. This specimen was peripheral blood, taken on day 0 of AZD1222 vaccination. DNA for the CDR3: TGTGCCAGCAGCTTAGGGACTAGCGGGAGTGATGCAGTAGATACGCAGTATTTT. This codes for CASSLGTSGSDAVDTQYF.